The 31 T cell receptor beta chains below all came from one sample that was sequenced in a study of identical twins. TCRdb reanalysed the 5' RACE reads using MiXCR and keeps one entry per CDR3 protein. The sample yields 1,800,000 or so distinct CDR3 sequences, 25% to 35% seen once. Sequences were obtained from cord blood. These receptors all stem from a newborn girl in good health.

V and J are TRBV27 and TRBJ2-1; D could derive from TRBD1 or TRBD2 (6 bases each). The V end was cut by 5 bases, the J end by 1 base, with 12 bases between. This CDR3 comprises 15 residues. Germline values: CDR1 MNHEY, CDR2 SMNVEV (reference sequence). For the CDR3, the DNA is TGTGCCAGCAGTCGAGAAGGGGGGTCCTACAATGAGCAGTTCTTC. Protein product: CASSREGGSYNEQFF.

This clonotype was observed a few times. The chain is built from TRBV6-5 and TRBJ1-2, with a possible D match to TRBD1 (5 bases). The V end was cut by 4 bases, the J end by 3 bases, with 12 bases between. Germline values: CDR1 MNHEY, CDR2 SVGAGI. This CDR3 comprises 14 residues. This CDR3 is CASSSTREYYGYTF. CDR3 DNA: TGTGCCAGCAGTTCCACCAGGGAGTACTATGGCTACACCTTC.

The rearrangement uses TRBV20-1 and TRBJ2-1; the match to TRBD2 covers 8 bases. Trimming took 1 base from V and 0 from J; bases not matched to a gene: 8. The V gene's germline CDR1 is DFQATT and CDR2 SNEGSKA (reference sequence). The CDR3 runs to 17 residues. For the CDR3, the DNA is TGCAGTGCTAGAGGTCCAGCGGGGGCGAGCTCCTACAATGAGCAGTTCTTC. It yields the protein CSARGPAGASSYNEQFF.

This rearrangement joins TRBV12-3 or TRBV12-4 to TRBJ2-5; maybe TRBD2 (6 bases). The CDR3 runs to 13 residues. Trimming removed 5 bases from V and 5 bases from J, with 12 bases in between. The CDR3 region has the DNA TGTGCCAGCAGTGGACTACGTAGGGAGACCCAGTACTTC. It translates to CASSGLRRETQYF.

In DNA, the CDR3 is TGTGCCACCAGCAGAGGGGCAGGGAGGAGCACTGAAGCTTTCTTT. This encodes CATSRGAGRSTEAFF. This chain uses TRBV15 with TRBJ1-1, with D maybe TRBD1 (5 bases). The germline V and J ends were trimmed by 1 base and 4 bases, with 13 bases remaining between them. Per germline, CDR1 LNHNV and CDR2 YYDKDF (reference sequence). This CDR3 is 15 amino acids long. Drawing the rest from reference TRBV15 and TRBJ1-1, the complete variable domain is DAMVIQNPRYQVTQFGKPVTLSCSQTLNHNVMYWYQQKSSQAPKLLFHYYDKDFNNEADTPDNFQSRRPNTSFCFLDIRSPGLGDTAMYLCATSRGAGRSTEAFFGQGTRLTVV.

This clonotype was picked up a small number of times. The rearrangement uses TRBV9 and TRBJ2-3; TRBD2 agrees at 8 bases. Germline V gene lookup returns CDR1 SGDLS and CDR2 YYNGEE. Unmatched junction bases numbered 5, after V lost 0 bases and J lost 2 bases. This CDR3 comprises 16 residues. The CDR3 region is CASSVGGSGVTDTQYF. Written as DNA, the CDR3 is TGTGCCAGCAGCGTAGGGGGTAGCGGGGTCACAGATACGCAGTATTTT.

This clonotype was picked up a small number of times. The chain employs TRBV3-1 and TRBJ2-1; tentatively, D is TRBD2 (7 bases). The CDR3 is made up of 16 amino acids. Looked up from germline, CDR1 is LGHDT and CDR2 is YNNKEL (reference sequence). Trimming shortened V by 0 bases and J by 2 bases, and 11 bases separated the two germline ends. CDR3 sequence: CASSQELGGPYNEQFF. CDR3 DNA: TGTGCCAGCAGCCAAGAGCTGGGGGGGCCCTACAATGAGCAGTTCTTC.

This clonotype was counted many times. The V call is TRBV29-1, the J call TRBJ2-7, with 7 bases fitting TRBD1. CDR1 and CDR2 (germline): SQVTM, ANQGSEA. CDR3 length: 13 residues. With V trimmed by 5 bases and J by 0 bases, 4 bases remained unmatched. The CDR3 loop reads CSVNEGASYEQYF. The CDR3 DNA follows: TGCAGCGTTAATGAGGGGGCCTCCTACGAGCAGTACTTC.

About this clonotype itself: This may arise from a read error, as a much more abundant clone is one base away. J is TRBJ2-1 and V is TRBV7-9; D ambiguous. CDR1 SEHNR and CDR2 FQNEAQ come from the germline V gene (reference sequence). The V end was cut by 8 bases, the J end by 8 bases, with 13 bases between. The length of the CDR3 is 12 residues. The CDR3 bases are TGTGCCAGCGCAGAGAAGATCGATGAGCAGTTCTTC. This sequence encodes CASAEKIDEQFF.

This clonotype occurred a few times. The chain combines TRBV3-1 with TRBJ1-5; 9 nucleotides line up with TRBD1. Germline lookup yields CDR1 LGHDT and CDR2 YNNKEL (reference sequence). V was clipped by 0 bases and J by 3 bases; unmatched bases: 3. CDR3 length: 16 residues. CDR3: CASSQDRDRVNQPQHF. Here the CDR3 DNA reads TGTGCCAGCAGCCAAGATAGGGACAGGGTCAATCAGCCCCAGCATTTT.

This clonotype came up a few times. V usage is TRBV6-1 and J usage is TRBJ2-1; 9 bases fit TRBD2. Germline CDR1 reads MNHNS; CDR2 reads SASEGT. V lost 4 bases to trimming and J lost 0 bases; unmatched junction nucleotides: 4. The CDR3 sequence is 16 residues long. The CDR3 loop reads CASSVRSGSSYNEQFF. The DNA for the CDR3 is TGTGCCAGCAGTGTCCGTAGCGGGAGCTCCTACAATGAGCAGTTCTTC.

DNA of the CDR3: TGTGCCAGCCGGAGGGACAGAGAGCAGTACTTC. It is translated as CASRRDREQYF. The gene calls are TRBV4-2 and TRBJ2-7, with D perhaps TRBD1 (7 bases). The V end was cut by 8 bases, the J end by 7 bases, with 12 bases between. The CDR3 loop spans 11 amino acids. Germline CDR1 reads LGHNA; CDR2 reads YNFKEQ.

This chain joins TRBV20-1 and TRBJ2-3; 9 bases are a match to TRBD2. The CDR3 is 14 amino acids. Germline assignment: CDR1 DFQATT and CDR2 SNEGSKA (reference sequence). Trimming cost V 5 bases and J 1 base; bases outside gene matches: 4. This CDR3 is CSAGRTSGTDTQYF. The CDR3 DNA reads TGCAGTGCTGGAAGGACTAGCGGCACAGATACGCAGTATTTT.

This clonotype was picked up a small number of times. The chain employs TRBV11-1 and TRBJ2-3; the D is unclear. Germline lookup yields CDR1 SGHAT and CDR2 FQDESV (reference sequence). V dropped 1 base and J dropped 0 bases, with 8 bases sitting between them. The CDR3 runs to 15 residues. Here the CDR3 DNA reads TGTGCCAGCAGCTTAGGAGCCCATAGCACAGATACGCAGTATTTT. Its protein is CASSLGAHSTDTQYF.

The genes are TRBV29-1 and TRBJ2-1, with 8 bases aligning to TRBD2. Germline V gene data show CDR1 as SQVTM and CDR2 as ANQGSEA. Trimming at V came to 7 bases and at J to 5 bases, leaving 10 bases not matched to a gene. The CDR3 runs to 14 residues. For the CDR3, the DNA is TGCAGCGGGGGCGGGAGGACAGCCCACAATGAGCAGTTCTTC. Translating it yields CSGGGRTAHNEQFF.

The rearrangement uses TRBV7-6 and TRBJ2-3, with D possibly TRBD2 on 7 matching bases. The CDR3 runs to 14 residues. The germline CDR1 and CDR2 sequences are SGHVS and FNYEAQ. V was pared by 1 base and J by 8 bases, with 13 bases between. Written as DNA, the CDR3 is TGTGCCAGCAGCTTAGTTGGGGGGGCCGGTACGCAGTATTTT. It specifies CASSLVGGAGTQYF.

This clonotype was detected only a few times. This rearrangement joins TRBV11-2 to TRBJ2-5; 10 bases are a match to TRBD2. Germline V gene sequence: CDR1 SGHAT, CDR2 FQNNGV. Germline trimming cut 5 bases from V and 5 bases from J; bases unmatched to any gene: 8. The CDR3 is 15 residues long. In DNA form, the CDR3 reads TGTGCCAGCAGCCGGACTAGCGGTATTCTGGAGACCCAGTACTTC. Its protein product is CASSRTSGILETQYF.

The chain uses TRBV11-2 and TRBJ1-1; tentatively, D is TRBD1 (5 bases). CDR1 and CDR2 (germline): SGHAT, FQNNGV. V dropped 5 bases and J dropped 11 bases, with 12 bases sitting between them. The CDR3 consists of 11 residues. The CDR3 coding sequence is TGTGCCAGCAGCCCAGGGCGGAACGCTTTCTTT. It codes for CASSPGRNAFF.

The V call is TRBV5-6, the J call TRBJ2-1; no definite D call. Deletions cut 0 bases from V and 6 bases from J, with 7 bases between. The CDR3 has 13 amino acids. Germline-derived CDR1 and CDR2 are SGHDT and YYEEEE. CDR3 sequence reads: CASSLVFGNEQFF. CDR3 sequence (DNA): TGTGCCAGCAGCTTGGTTTTTGGCAATGAGCAGTTCTTC. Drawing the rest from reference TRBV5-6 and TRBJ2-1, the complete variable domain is DAGVTQSPTHLIKTRGQQVTLRCSPKSGHDTVSWYQQALGQGPQFIFQYYEEEERQRGNFPDRFSGHQFPNYSSELNVNALLLGDSALYLCASSLVFGNEQFFGPGTRLTVL.

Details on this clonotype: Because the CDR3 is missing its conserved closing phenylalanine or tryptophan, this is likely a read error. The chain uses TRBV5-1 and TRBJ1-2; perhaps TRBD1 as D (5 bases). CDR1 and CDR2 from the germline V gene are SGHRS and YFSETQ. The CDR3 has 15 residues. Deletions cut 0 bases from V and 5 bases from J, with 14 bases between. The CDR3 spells CASSLASGNMYGYTL. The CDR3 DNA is TGCGCCAGCAGCTTGGCGTCAGGGAATATGTATGGCTACACCCTC.

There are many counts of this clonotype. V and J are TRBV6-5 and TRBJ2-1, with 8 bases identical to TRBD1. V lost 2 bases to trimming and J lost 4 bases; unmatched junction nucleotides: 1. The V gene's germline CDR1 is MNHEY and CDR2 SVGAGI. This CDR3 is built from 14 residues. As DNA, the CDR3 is TGTGCCAGCAGTTACAGGACAGGGTACAATGAGCAGTTCTTC. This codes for CASSYRTGYNEQFF.

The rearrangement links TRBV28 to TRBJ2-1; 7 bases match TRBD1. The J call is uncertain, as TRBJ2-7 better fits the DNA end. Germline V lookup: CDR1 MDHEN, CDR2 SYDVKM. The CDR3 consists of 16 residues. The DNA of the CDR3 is TGTGCCAGCAGTTCCTCCGGGACAGCTAGCTACAATGAGCAGTACTTC. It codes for CASSSSGTASYNEQYF.

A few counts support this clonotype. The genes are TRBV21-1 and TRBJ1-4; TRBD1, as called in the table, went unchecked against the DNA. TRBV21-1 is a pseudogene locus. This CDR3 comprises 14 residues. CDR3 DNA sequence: TGTGCCAGCAGCACCCGGGACAGGGAAAAAAAACTGTTTTTT. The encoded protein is CASSTRDREKKLFF.

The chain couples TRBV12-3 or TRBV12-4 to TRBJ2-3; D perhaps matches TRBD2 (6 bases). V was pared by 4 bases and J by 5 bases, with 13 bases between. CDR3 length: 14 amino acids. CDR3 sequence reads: CASSSTTRIDTQYF. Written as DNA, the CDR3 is TGTGCCAGCAGTTCCACGACTAGAATAGATACGCAGTATTTT.

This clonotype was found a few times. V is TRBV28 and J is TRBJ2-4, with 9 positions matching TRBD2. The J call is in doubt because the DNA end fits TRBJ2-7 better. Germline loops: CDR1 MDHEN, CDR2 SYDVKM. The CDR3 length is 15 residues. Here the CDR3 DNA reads TGTGCCAGCAGTTTATGGATAGCGGGAGCTCGCGAGCAGTACTTC. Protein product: CASSLWIAGAREQYF.

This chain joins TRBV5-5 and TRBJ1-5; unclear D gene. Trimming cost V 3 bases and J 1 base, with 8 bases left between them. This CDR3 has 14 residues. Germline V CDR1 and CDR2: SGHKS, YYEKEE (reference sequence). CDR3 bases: TGTGCCAGCAGCTCCCTCGGGAGCAATCAGCCCCAGCATTTT. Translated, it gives CASSSLGSNQPQHF.

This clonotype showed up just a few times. CDR3 DNA: TGTGCCAGCAGTGCCCGACGTGAGCAGTTCTTC. Translated, it gives CASSARREQFF. This chain connects TRBV28 to TRBJ2-1; no clear D gene. CDR3 size: 11 residues. The ends were cut back, 5 bases at V and 9 bases at J, with 8 bases in the middle. In germline, CDR1 is MDHEN, CDR2 SYDVKM. The full variable domain, with the rest looked up from reference TRBV28 and TRBJ2-1, is DVKVTQSSRYLVKRTGEKVFLECVQDMDHENMFWYRQDPGLGLRLIYFSYDVKMKEKGDIPEGYSVSREKKERFSLILESASTNQTSMYLCASSARREQFFGPGTRLTVL.

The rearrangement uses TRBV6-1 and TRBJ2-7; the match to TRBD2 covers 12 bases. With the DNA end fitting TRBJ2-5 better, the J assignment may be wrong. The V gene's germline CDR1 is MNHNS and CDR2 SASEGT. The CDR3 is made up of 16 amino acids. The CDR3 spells CASTLAGGLVGETQYF. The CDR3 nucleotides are TGTGCCAGCACGCTAGCGGGGGGGCTCGTGGGAGAGACCCAGTACTTC.

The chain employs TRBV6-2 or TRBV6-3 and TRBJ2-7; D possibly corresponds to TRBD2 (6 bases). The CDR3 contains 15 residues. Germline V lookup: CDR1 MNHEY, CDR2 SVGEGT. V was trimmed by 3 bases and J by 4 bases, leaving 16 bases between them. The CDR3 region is CASSYLGRTLYEQYF. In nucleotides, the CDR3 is TGTGCCAGCAGTTATTTGGGGAGGACTTTGTACGAGCAGTACTTC.

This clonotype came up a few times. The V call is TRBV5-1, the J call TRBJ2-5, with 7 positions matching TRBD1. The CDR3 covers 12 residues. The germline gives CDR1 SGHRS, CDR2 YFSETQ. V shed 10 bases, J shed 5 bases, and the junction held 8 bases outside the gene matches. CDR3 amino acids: CAAPRGRETQYF. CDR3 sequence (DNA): TGCGCCGCTCCGAGGGGGCGGGAGACCCAGTACTTC.

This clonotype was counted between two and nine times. CDR3 region: CSAVRDAANEQFF. The CDR3, as DNA: TGCAGTGCTGTCCGGGACGCCGCCAATGAGCAGTTCTTC. The chain uses TRBV20-1 and TRBJ2-1; either TRBD1 or TRBD2 may fit D (5 bases each). Germline assignment: CDR1 DFQATT and CDR2 SNEGSKA (reference sequence). CDR3 length: 13 amino acids. Deletions cut 5 bases from V and 6 bases from J, with 14 bases between.